The TCR beta chain described here comes from a study of cytomegalovirus exposure and HLA in healthy donors. Study-wide background: From 150 million to 200 million T cells, an earlier analysis saw approximately 110 million unique TCR beta sequences. Findings and limits, study-wide: The study put 150 or so TCR beta chains on its list as cytomegalovirus-associated.

PCR used 60 Vbeta primers and 13 Jbeta primers. Sequencing was performed with immunoSEQ multiplex PCR; in TCRdb, only in-frame clones are kept and a portion is missing. The data show about 220,000 clones, less than 85% seen once. Germline CDR1 and CDR2: MNHNY and SVGAGI (reference sequence). V gave up 0 bases and J gave up 5 bases; unmatched junction bases: 6. The CDR3 runs to 16 residues. While unrecorded immune exposures were likely, the donors were nominally healthy when sampled. As concerns this clone: Its antigen is undetermined.

The source material was PBMCs. The chain links TRBV6-6 to TRBJ1-2; 10 bases map to TRBD1. The receptor comes from a man aged 18 to 30 in good health and CMV-seronegative. The CDR3, as DNA: TGTGCCAGCAGTTACTCGACGGACAGGGGGTATTATGGCTACACCTTC. This codes for CASSYSTDRGYYGYTF.